This TCR beta chain was sequenced during a study of T cell responses to AZD1222 COVID-19 vaccine. A word on this clone: Its specificity is unknown.

Assay used: immunoSEQ multiplex PCR; TCRdb lists only in-frame clones, some missing. Of about 72,000 clones detected, approximately 90% appear once; the ten largest clones hold roughly 28%. This CDR3 spans 14 amino acids. Germline assignment: CDR1 SGDLS and CDR2 YYNGEE. V shed 1 base, J shed 6 bases, and the junction held 4 bases outside the gene matches. Whole-study findings and limits: Unmutated variant regions reportedly attract nearly half of all spike-specific TCRs. Two AZD1222 doses significantly raised spike-specific TCR breadth and depth over controls. Spike regions recognized by vaccine-associated CD4 TCRs spanned the protein, led by 160-218 and 743-854. Clonal diversity may have been underestimated in mostly white British donors.

V and J are TRBV9 and TRBJ2-7, with TRBD2 matching 10 bases. Here the sequenced sample was peripheral blood, taken 28 days after the second AZD1222 dose. The receptor was derived from an adult who received the AZD1222 COVID-19 vaccine. CDR3 nucleotides: TGTGCCAGCAGCGTATCTAGCGGGAGAGGCGAGCAGTACTTC. It yields the protein CASSVSSGRGEQYF.